This T cell receptor beta chain was identified in a study of CD8 T cells in ankylosing spondylitis. As concerns this clonotype: Its cognate antigen is unknown.

Per the germline V gene, CDR1 is SGDLS and CDR2 is YYNGEE. The CDR3 extends over 15 amino acids. The trim removed 4 bases at V and 3 bases at J, leaving 10 bases unmatched. In TCRdb, the 5' RACE reads were re-called with MiXCR into one record per CDR3 protein. The top ten clones hold approximately 7% of a sample with approximately 500,000 distinct CDR3 sequences, about 13% of them seen once. Points from the study as a whole: There was a TCR beta motif, made of several highly homologous variants, that appeared characteristic of ankylosing spondylitis blood.

Input material: blood, either unsorted or a sorted T cell fraction (not recorded which). The chain carries TRBV9 and TRBJ2-7; TRBD1 matches 7 bases. The TCR originated in a male donor with ankylosing spondylitis. This chain's CDR3 is CASSTSRDSRYEQYF. The CDR3 nucleotides read TGTGCCAGCAGCACGTCAAGGGACAGTCGCTACGAGCAGTACTTC.